This T cell receptor (beta chain) was retrieved from a study of blood T cells in healthy people across ages. A second about 7 to 12 cycle PCR used barcoded and J-beta primers. A 12-random-nucleotide template-switch adaptor tagged each cDNA molecule. MiXCR, run by TCRdb on the 5' RACE reads, gives a single entry per CDR3 protein. The sample has fewer than 800,000 distinct CDR3 sequences, around a quarter seen once. Trimming shortened V by 6 bases and J by 8 bases, and 20 bases separated the two germline ends. This CDR3 is 15 amino acids long. CDR1 MDHEN and CDR2 SYDVKM come from the germline V gene. These same records also appear under a second study, on T cells of mothers and their children. As reported in that work: Donation came from three healthy Caucasian mothers together with their six children. Reads recorded for TCR beta CDR3 numbered over 8.5 million per mother and several million per child.

The sequencing input was blood. The chain links TRBV28 to TRBJ2-4; weak D call: TRBD1 (7 bases). The sequence was obtained from a boy younger than 18 in good health. The CDR3 is CASSSRGRMLDIQYF. The CDR3 region has the DNA TGTGCCAGCAGCTCCAGGGGGAGGATGTTGGACATTCAGTACTTC.